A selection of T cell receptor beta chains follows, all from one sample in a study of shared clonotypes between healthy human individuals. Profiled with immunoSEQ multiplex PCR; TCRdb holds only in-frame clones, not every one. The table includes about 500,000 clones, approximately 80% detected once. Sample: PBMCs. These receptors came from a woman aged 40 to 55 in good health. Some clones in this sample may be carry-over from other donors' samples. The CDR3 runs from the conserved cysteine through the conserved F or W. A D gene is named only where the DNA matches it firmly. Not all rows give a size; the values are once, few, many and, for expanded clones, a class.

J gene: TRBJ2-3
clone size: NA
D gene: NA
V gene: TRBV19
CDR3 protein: CASKPSADYATDTQYF
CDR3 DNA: TGTGCCAGTAAGCCCTCCGCGGACTACGCCACAGATACGCAGTATTTT

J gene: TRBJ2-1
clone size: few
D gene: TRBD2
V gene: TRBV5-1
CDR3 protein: CASSPHLAGGPGMWNEQFF
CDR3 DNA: TGCGCCAGCAGCCCCCATCTAGCGGGAGGGCCGGGGATGTGGAATGAGCAGTTCTTC

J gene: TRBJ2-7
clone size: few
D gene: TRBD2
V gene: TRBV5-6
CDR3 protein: CASSLLAGQPYEQYF
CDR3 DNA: TGTGCCAGCAGCTTACTAGCGGGACAGCCCTACGAGCAGTACTTC

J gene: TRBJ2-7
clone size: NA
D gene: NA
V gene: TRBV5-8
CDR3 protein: CASSQGLSGLRAEQYF
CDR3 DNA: TGCGCCAGCAGCCAGGGATTATCGGGACTCCGGGCCGAGCAGTACTTC

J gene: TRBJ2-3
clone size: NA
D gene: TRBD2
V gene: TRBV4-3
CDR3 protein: CASSQGTSLTDTQYF
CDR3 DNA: TGCGCCAGCAGCCAAGGGACTAGCCTCACAGATACGCAGTATTTT

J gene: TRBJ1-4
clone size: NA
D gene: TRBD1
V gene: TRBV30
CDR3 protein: CAWSRTGGNEKLFF
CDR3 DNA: TGTGCCTGGAGCCGGACAGGGGGTAATGAAAAACTGTTTTTT

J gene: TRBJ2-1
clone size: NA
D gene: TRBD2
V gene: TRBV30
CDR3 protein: CAWWTSGRVEQFF
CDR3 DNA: TGTGCCTGGTGGACTAGCGGGAGGGTTGAGCAGTTCTTC

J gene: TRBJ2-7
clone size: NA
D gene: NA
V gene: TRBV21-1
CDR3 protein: CASSLGPTSSYEQYF
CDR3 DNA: TGTGCCAGCAGCCTCGGGCCGACAAGCTCCTACGAGCAGTACTTC

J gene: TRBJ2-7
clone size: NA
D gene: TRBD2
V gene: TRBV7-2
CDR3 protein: CASSPPGLVGSYEQYF
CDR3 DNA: TGTGCCAGCAGCCCCCCCGGACTAGTTGGTTCCTACGAGCAGTACTTC

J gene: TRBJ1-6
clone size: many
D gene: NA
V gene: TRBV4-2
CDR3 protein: CASSQDGQSSYNSPLHF
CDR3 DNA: TGTGCCAGCAGCCAAGATGGGCAGAGCTCCTATAATTCACCCCTCCACTTT

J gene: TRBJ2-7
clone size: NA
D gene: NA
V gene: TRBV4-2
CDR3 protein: CASSQDRQPSYEQYF
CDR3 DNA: TGTGCCAGCAGCCAAGATCGACAGCCTTCCTACGAGCAGTACTTC

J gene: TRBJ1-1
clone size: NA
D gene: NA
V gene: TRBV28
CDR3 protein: CASSPQFENTEAFF
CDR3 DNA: TGTGCCAGCAGCCCACAGTTCGAGAACACTGAAGCTTTCTTT

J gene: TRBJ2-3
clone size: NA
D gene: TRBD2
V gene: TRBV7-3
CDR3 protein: CASSLTAGGLGHHTQYF
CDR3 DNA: TGTGCCAGCAGCTTAACGGCGGGGGGACTAGGCCACCATACGCAGTATTTT

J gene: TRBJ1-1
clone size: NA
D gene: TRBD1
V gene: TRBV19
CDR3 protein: CASSLGQGGPNTEAFF
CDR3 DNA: TGTGCCAGTAGTCTTGGACAGGGGGGACCGAACACTGAAGCTTTCTTT

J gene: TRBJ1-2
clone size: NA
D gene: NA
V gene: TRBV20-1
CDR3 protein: CSASLPIGYTF
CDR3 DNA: TGCAGTGCTAGCTTACCTATTGGCTACACCTTC

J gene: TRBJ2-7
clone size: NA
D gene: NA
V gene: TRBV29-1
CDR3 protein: CSVGWNTLEQYF
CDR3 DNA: TGCAGCGTTGGCTGGAACACCCTCGAGCAGTACTTC

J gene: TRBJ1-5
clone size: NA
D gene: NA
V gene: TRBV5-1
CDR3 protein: CASSLDGSNQPQHF
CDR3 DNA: TGCGCCAGCAGCTTGGACGGTAGCAATCAGCCCCAGCATTTT

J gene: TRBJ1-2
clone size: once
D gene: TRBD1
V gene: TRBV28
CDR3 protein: CASRRQGTDEIYGYTF
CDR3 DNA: TGTGCCAGCAGGCGACAGGGAACGGACGAGATCTATGGCTACACCTTC

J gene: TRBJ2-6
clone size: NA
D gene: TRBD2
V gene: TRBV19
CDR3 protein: CASTRGDSGANVLTF
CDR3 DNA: TGTGCCAGTACCCGGGGGGACTCTGGGGCCAACGTCCTGACTTTC

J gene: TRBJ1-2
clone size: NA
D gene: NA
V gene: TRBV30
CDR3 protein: CAWISRDLANYGYTF
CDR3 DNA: TGTGCCTGGATTTCCAGGGACCTAGCTAACTATGGCTACACCTTC